Following are 5 T cell receptor beta chains from one sample sequenced in a study of cytomegalovirus exposure and HLA in healthy donors. It was with 60 Vbeta and 13 Jbeta primers that the PCR ran. Method: immunoSEQ multiplex PCR; TCRdb's copy keeps in-frame clones and lacks some. The data contain under 200,000 clones, roughly 83% of them seen just once; the ten biggest clones take up about 1%. The specimen was PBMCs. These receptors all stem from a man aged 30 to 39 in good health and CMV-seronegative.

The V call is TRBV5-8, the J call TRBJ2-5; D may be TRBD1 (6 bases). In germline, CDR1 is SGHTS, CDR2 YDEGEE. The length of the CDR3 is 14 residues. The V end was cut by 1 base, the J end by 1 base, with 8 bases between. The CDR3 reads CASSLRGGQETQYF. In DNA, the CDR3 is TGTGCCAGCAGCTTGAGAGGGGGCCAAGAGACCCAGTACTTC. Full variable domain (rest looked up from reference TRBV5-8 and TRBJ2-5): EAGVTQSPTHLIKTRGQQATLRCSPISGHTSVYWYQQALGLGLQFLLWYDEGEERNRGNFPPRFSGRQFPNYSSELNVNALELEDSALYLCASSLRGGQETQYFGPGTRLLVL.

This chain uses TRBV27 with TRBJ2-2; a possible D gene is TRBD1 (6 bases). The CDR3 totals 15 residues. Trimming took 3 bases from V and 1 from J, leaving 9 bases between them. Germline CDR1 and CDR2: MNHEY and SMNVEV (reference sequence). Written as DNA, the CDR3 is TGTGCCAGCAGTTTCTGGGGGCAGAACACCGGGGAGCTGTTTTTT. Amino acids: CASSFWGQNTGELFF.

The sample holds one count of this clone. This rearrangement joins TRBV28 to TRBJ2-3, with D unclear. The CDR3 is made up of 13 amino acids. Trimming stripped 7 bases from V and 3 bases from J, with 11 bases between. The V gene's germline CDR1 is MDHEN and CDR2 SYDVKM. The CDR3 sequence is CASITPGTDTQYF. CDR3 bases: TGTGCCAGCATCACCCCGGGTACAGATACGCAGTATTTT.

This clone was counted a single time. V gene TRBV28 combines with J gene TRBJ2-7; possibly TRBD2 for D (6 bases). The CDR3 contains 11 residues. V lost 8 bases and J lost 10, with 15 bases in between. Germline V CDR1 and CDR2: MDHEN, SYDVKM. The CDR3 is CASHMGGAQYF. The CDR3 DNA is TGTGCCAGCCATATGGGCGGGGCTCAGTACTTC.

Written as DNA, the CDR3 is TGTGCCAGCAGCTTAAGGAGCGGGAGTTGGTCCTACAATGAGCAGTTCTTC. Protein: CASSLRSGSWSYNEQFF. The chain recombines TRBV7-3 with TRBJ2-1; 8 bases agree with TRBD2. The CDR3 has 17 residues. J gave up 1 base and V 1 base, and 6 bases lay outside the gene matches. The germline V gene has CDR1 SGHTA and CDR2 FQGTGA.